The subject of this entry is one T cell receptor beta chain. Cohorts were determined from participant-reported clinical history. Recovered status in Cohort 3 required two negative PCRs, clearance, or symptom resolution. Measured with immunoSEQ multiplex PCR; TCRdb has only the in-frame clones, and not every one. The table includes roughly 330,000 clones, approximately 89% detected once. These data belong to a study of blood T cell repertoires in COVID-19. Overall study context: The analysed material was cDNA or gDNA that came from T cells, B-cell-depleted T cells, or PBMCs.

This sequence originates from a woman under 40 who had recovered from COVID-19. Material for sequencing was PBMCs or T cells enriched from blood (not recorded which).

The chain's CDR3 is CASSLDYRKSPLHF. The CDR3 bases are TGTGCCAGCAGCTTGGATTACAGGAAATCACCCCTCCACTTT. The chain recombines TRBV5-5 with TRBJ1-6; tentatively, D is TRBD1 (5 bases). From germline, CDR1 is SGHKS and CDR2 YYEKEE (reference sequence). This CDR3 has 14 amino acids. V lost 0 bases and J 10 bases, leaving 11 bases between the germline ends.